The clone carrying this TCR beta chain has a count of ten or more. What it recognizes is unknown. TCRdb ran MiXCR on the reads and lists one entry per CDR3 protein. The table includes some 120,000 distinct CDR3 sequences, 9.5% to 13% detected once. These data originate in a study of T cell repertoires in cytomegalovirus infection. The CDR3 spans 17 residues. The V gene end was trimmed by 6 bases and the J gene end by 2 bases; junction bases not matched to a gene: 15. CDR1 is WSHSY, CDR2 SAAADI, per germline. The TCR comes from a human donor in good health (CMV status not recorded). Some clones in this sample may be carry-over from other donors' samples. Sequencing was carried out using PBMCs, sequenced either directly or after in vitro stimulation (not recorded which). The gene calls are TRBV10-2 and TRBJ1-2; 7 positions match TRBD1. DNA for the CDR3: TGCGCCAGCAGGAGCGGGGACCAAGGGGGCGCAAACTATGGCTACACCTTC. Its protein product is CASRSGDQGGANYGYTF.